This passage covers 21 T cell receptor beta chains from one sample sequenced in a study of regulatory T cells in long-lasting Graves disease (dated by TCRdb to about 2021). The label giving this sample's time point can be read as: newly diagnosed GD, antithyroid drugs for less than 3 months. RNA was extracted from PBMCs in TRIzol for both TCR sequencing and RNA sequencing. Receptors were amplified or captured by multiplex PCR. For sequencing, an Illumina HiSeq 4000 was employed. CDR3 regions were amplified by Arm-PCR with iRepertoire HTBI primers to construct TCR beta libraries. TCRdb handled the public reads itself, with Q25 trimming in fastp and clone calling in MiXCR, and kept productive beta chains. CDR3 protein sequences are deduplicated, and each keeps its most common genes and DNA. Across this sample there are 400,000 to 550,000 distinct CDR3 sequences, with approximately 16% seen only once. The ten top clones hold 23% of the sample.

These data also formed part of another study, on T cells in Graves' hyperthyroidism and ophthalmopathy.

Sequenced here: peripheral blood mononuclear cells (PBMCs), sampled at new diagnosis, from a patient treated with antithyroid drugs. The source is a woman aged 18-29 years with Graves disease. Donor details come from another sample of the same person, matched by shared clones.

This clonotype was recorded at least ten times. The rearrangement uses TRBV6-1 and TRBJ2-1, with D possibly TRBD1 on 6 matching bases. The germline gives CDR1 MNHNS, CDR2 SASEGT. This CDR3 spans 14 amino acids. V lost 10 bases and J 3 bases, leaving 16 bases between the germline ends. This CDR3 reads CATRPGQLYNEQFF. CDR3 coding DNA: TGTGCCACAAGGCCCGGACAGCTCTACAATGAGCAGTTCTTC.

This clonotype has ten or more counts. This chain's CDR3 is CASSPRVPETQYF. The CDR3 coding sequence is TGTGCCAGCAGCCCTAGGGTTCCCGAGACCCAGTACTTC. The chain uses TRBV28 and TRBJ2-5; D gene ambiguous. The V gene's germline CDR1 is MDHEN and CDR2 SYDVKM. The V and J ends lost 6 bases and 5 bases respectively, with 13 bases between them. The length of the CDR3 is 13 residues.

This clonotype has a handful of counts. This sequence joins TRBV28 and TRBJ1-5; 7 nucleotides match TRBD1. The V segment lost 5 bases and the J segment 2 bases; nucleotides outside the gene matches: 12. The length of the CDR3 is 17 residues. CDR1 MDHEN and CDR2 SYDVKM come from the germline V gene. This CDR3 is CASSPLGTASGNQPQHF. CDR3 in DNA: TGTGCCAGCAGTCCCCTCGGGACAGCATCGGGCAATCAGCCCCAGCATTTT.

This clonotype came up many times. The V and J genes are TRBV6-5 and TRBJ2-3; weak D call: TRBD2 (7 bases). Trimming stripped 2 bases from V and 0 bases from J, with 12 bases between. This CDR3 comprises 16 residues. Germline CDR1 and CDR2: MNHEY and SVGAGI. CDR3 DNA: TGTGCCAGCAGTTACCGGGGGGACACCAGCACAGATACGCAGTATTTT. Its protein is CASSYRGDTSTDTQYF.

This clonotype appeared a few times. The CDR3 bases are TGTGCCAGCAGCGGGAGTCCGAGTTTGGCAGATACGCAGTATTTT. This codes for CASSGSPSLADTQYF. This chain uses TRBV2 with TRBJ2-3; D is possibly TRBD2 (6 bases). Deletions cut 6 bases from V and 4 bases from J, with 17 bases between. The CDR3 extends over 15 amino acids. CDR1 is SNHLY, CDR2 FYNNEI, per germline.

This clonotype has more than one count but fewer than ten. The genes are TRBV7-2 and TRBJ2-7, with D maybe TRBD2 (5 bases). The germline CDR1 and CDR2 sequences are SGHTA and FQGNSA. Trimming took off 1 base at V and 0 bases at J, with 10 bases between the two ends. The CDR3 length is 15 residues. This CDR3 is CASSLGAATSYEQYF. The CDR3 DNA is TGTGCCAGCAGCTTAGGAGCGGCGACCTCCTACGAGCAGTACTTC.

This clonotype was found many times. This chain joins TRBV29-1 and TRBJ2-3; perhaps D is TRBD1 or TRBD2 (5 bases each). This CDR3 is 14 amino acids long. V lost 4 bases and J 3 bases, leaving 14 bases between the germline ends. Per the germline V gene, CDR1 is SQVTM and CDR2 is ANQGSEA. CDR3 DNA sequence: TGCAGCGTTGTCCGGGACCTACGGACAGATACGCAGTATTTT. Translation: CSVVRDLRTDTQYF.

This clonotype has ten or more counts. V is TRBV6-2 or TRBV6-3 and J is TRBJ2-7; 13 bases are shared with TRBD2. The J segment lost 3 bases and the V segment lost 4 bases, leaving 21 bases of the junction unmatched. Germline V lookup: CDR1 MNHEY, CDR2 SVGEGT. The CDR3 runs to 21 residues. The CDR3 here is CASSSPGLAGEKIKFGYEQYF. CDR3 bases: TGTGCCAGCAGTTCTCCCGGACTAGCGGGAGAAAAGATAAAGTTTGGCTACGAGCAGTACTTC.

Here the CDR3 reads CASSQQGNSNQPQHF. CDR3 DNA sequence: TGTGCCAGCAGCCAACAGGGGAATAGCAATCAGCCCCAGCATTTT. The chain links TRBV3-1 to TRBJ1-5, with a weak D call TRBD1 (6 bases). The V end was cut by 2 bases, the J end by 0 bases, with 8 bases between. Germline CDR1 reads LGHDT; CDR2 reads YNNKEL (reference sequence). The CDR3 is made up of 15 amino acids.

The chain uses TRBV20-1 and TRBJ2-4, with 8 positions matching TRBD2. Germline trimming cut 8 bases from V and 0 bases from J; bases unmatched to any gene: 3. Germline loops: CDR1 DFQATT, CDR2 SNEGSKA (reference sequence). The CDR3 runs 13 residues. This chain's CDR3 is CSSGGVAKNIQYF. The CDR3 region has the DNA TGCAGTAGCGGGGGTGTAGCCAAAAACATTCAGTACTTC.

This clonotype occurred a few times. This chain links TRBV27 with TRBJ2-1; the D gene is possibly TRBD1 (7 bases). Germline CDR1 is MNHEY and CDR2 is SMNVEV (reference sequence). This CDR3 region has 17 residues. Trimming removed 6 bases from V and 1 base from J, with 19 bases in between. DNA for the CDR3: TGTGCCAGCAGGGCTTGGACAGGACTACCTTCCTACAATGAGCAGTTCTTC. As protein: CASRAWTGLPSYNEQFF.

This clonotype was counted at least ten times. A junction end diverges from the germline sequence, so it may reflect a read error. This chain connects TRBV5-1 to TRBJ2-1; D uncertain. The germline gives CDR1 SGHRS, CDR2 YFSETQ. The CDR3 loop spans 14 amino acids. The CDR3 DNA follows: TGCGCCAGCAGTTCCCTCGCCCCACACAACGAGCAGTTCTTC. Translation: CASSSLAPHNEQFF.

This clonotype came up many times. The J gene is TRBJ2-3, the V gene TRBV11-2; 8 nucleotides agree with TRBD2. Looked up from germline, CDR1 is SGHAT and CDR2 is FQNNGV. Trimming took 7 bases from V and 3 from J; bases not matched to a gene: 6. The CDR3 totals 14 residues. As DNA, the CDR3 is TGTGCCAGCATATTAGCGGGGCAGACAGATACGCAGTATTTT. It specifies CASILAGQTDTQYF.

This clonotype was recorded at least ten times. V usage is TRBV20-1 and J usage is TRBJ2-3; 13 bases fit TRBD2. The germline gives CDR1 DFQATT, CDR2 SNEGSKA (reference sequence). The trim removed 5 bases at V and 4 bases at J, leaving 6 bases unmatched. The CDR3 totals 15 residues. The CDR3: CSARTGTSGADTQYF. CDR3 DNA: TGCAGTGCTCGAACCGGGACTAGCGGGGCAGATACGCAGTATTTT.

The V call is TRBV5-1, the J call TRBJ2-1; D unclear. The V and J ends lost 7 bases and 5 bases respectively, with 16 bases between them. The CDR3 covers 14 residues. The germline V gene has CDR1 SGHRS and CDR2 YFSETQ. The CDR3 loop reads CASGPYGENNEQFF. The CDR3 nucleotides read TGCGCCAGCGGGCCATACGGTGAGAACAATGAGCAGTTCTTC.

Points on this clonotype: A read error may explain this, as a much larger clone is one base away. The genes are TRBV12-3 or TRBV12-4 and TRBJ1-4; TRBD1 agrees at 7 bases. The CDR3 loop spans 14 amino acids. In DNA, the CDR3 is TGTACCAGCAGTCCACAGGGGTCTATTGAAAAACTGTTTTTT. Amino acid sequence: CTSSPQGSIEKLFF.

The chain employs TRBV20-1 and TRBJ2-1; maybe TRBD2 (5 bases). In germline, CDR1 is DFQATT, CDR2 SNEGSKA (reference sequence). The V end was cut by 1 base, the J end by 2 bases, with 12 bases between. CDR3 length equals 15 residues. As DNA, the CDR3 is TGCAGTGCTAGAGCACTAGGCCAGGCCTACAATGAGCAGTTCTTC. This translates into CSARALGQAYNEQFF.

This clonotype was observed many times. The V call is TRBV3-1, the J call TRBJ2-1; no clear D. The CDR3 runs to 11 residues. Germline CDR1 LGHDT, CDR2 YNNKEL (reference sequence). The V and J ends lost 6 bases and 9 bases respectively, with 9 bases between them. The CDR3: CASSVRFEQFF. CDR3 in DNA: TGTGCCAGCAGTGTCCGCTTTGAGCAGTTCTTC.

This clonotype appeared many times. The chain couples TRBV28 to TRBJ2-7; maybe TRBD2 (5 bases). Germline V gene data show CDR1 as MDHEN and CDR2 as SYDVKM. Deletions cut 1 base from V and 0 bases from J, with 7 bases between. This CDR3 comprises 14 residues. The CDR3 DNA is TGTGCCAGCAGTTTATCTAGCAGCTCCTACGAGCAGTACTTC. Amino acid sequence: CASSLSSSSYEQYF.

This clonotype was detected only a few times. The chain is built from TRBV2 and TRBJ2-1; possibly TRBD2 for D (6 bases). The CDR3 totals 15 residues. V was cut by 4 bases and J by 6 bases, with 16 bases left in between. CDR1 is SNHLY and CDR2 is FYNNEI in the germline V gene. The CDR3 loop is CASSGLVGGINEQFF. The CDR3 DNA reads as TGTGCCAGCAGTGGTTTGGTGGGAGGTATCAATGAGCAGTTCTTC.

This clonotype was picked up many times. The rearrangement uses TRBV20-1 and TRBJ2-1, with 11 bases lining up with TRBD2. From germline, CDR1 is DFQATT and CDR2 SNEGSKA (reference sequence). The CDR3 has 15 residues. Losses at the gene ends were 3 bases for V and 8 bases for J; bases not matched to a gene: 9. The CDR3 sequence: CSARGSGRAGYEQFF. The CDR3 nucleotides are TGCAGTGCTAGGGGTAGCGGGAGGGCAGGTTATGAGCAGTTCTTC.